The 9 T cell receptor beta chains below all came from one sample that was sequenced in a study of spatial heterogeneity in lung cancer. Noted time point: sample taken at primary tumor resection. TCRdb processed the 5' RACE reads anew with MiXCR; each CDR3 protein has one entry. The table records around 23,000 distinct CDR3 sequences, approximately 3.3% of them present only once. The sample consisted of PBMCs, taken at surgery. The receptor set was obtained from a female donor with early-stage non-small cell lung cancer.

This clonotype was detected ten times or more. The J gene is TRBJ2-1, the V gene TRBV20-1; 9 bases are shared with TRBD2. In germline, CDR1 is DFQATT, CDR2 SNEGSKA (reference sequence). Losses at the gene ends were 6 bases for V and 5 bases for J; bases not matched to a gene: 8. The CDR3 is 14 residues long. The CDR3 reads CSARTAGGNNEQFF. CDR3 sequence (DNA): TGCAGTGCCCGGACGGCGGGAGGGAACAATGAGCAGTTCTTC.

In this sample, this clonotype turned up a few times. J is TRBJ2-7 and V is TRBV5-1; 10 nucleotides line up with TRBD1. The CDR3 consists of 16 residues. Trimming removed 4 bases from V and 2 bases from J; junction bases left unmatched: 9. In germline, CDR1 is SGHRS, CDR2 YFSETQ. In nucleotides, the CDR3 is TGCGCCAGCAGCGTGGACAGGGGGTTTGGAGCCTACGAGCAGTACTTC. Its protein is CASSVDRGFGAYEQYF.

This clonotype was found many times. The chain joins TRBV7-2 to TRBJ1-5; TRBD1 might be the D (5 bases). The CDR3 is 16 residues long. Germline V gene data show CDR1 as SGHTA and CDR2 as FQGNSA. Trimming cost V 1 base and J 0 bases, with 10 bases left between them. The CDR3 region has the DNA TGTGCCAGCAGCTTAGGCAGGGACTATAGCAATCAGCCCCAGCATTTT. Protein: CASSLGRDYSNQPQHF.

This clonotype was seen at least ten times. The chain couples TRBV7-9 to TRBJ1-4, with 10 bases identical to TRBD1. The CDR3 covers 15 residues. Trimming removed 5 bases from V and 8 bases from J; junction bases left unmatched: 8. Germline CDR1 is SEHNR and CDR2 is FQNEAQ (reference sequence). CDR3 bases: TGTGCCAGCAGCGCCCCCGGGACAGGGGAAGAAAAACTGTTTTTT. It encodes CASSAPGTGEEKLFF.

The table lists this clonotype with many counts. The J gene is TRBJ1-2, the V gene TRBV11-2; the D gene is possibly TRBD1 (6 bases). The CDR3 is 17 residues long. Germline-derived CDR1 and CDR2 are SGHAT and FQNNGV. Trimming shortened V by 1 base and J by 5 bases, and 20 bases separated the two germline ends. The CDR3 bases are TGTGCCAGCAGCTTAGGGAGGGAGTGGCGGGACACATATGGCTACACCTTC. It is translated as CASSLGREWRDTYGYTF.

This clonotype was counted ten times or more. The rearrangement uses TRBV7-6 and TRBJ2-5, with TRBD2 matching 10 bases. The CDR3 totals 15 residues. Trimming took 1 base from V and 5 from J; bases not matched to a gene: 4. Germline V lookup: CDR1 SGHVS, CDR2 FNYEAQ. The DNA for the CDR3 is TGTGCCAGCAGCTTAGATCCTAGCGGGAGTGAGACCCAGTACTTC. Translated: CASSLDPSGSETQYF.

Many counts were recorded for this clonotype. The chain has TRBV30 and TRBJ2-1; D may be TRBD1 (5 bases). Trimming cost V 2 bases and J 7 bases, with 21 bases left between them. The CDR3 has 16 amino acids. Germline lookup yields CDR1 GTSNPN and CDR2 SVGIG (reference sequence). The CDR3 nucleotides are TGTGCCTGGAGTCCACGTCGGTGGGGCAGCAAAAATGAGCAGTTCTTC. Translation: CAWSPRRWGSKNEQFF.

This clonotype has a handful of counts. This rearrangement joins TRBV15 to TRBJ2-3; D may be TRBD2 (5 bases). CDR1 and CDR2 from the germline V gene are LNHNV and YYDKDF (reference sequence). V lost 0 bases and J lost 3, with 16 bases in between. This CDR3 has 17 amino acids. The CDR3 protein is CATSRDSIDTGTDTQYF. CDR3 nucleotides: TGTGCCACCAGCAGAGATAGTATCGATACGGGAACAGATACGCAGTATTTT. Supplemented by reference TRBV15 and TRBJ2-3, the full variable domain reads DAMVIQNPRYQVTQFGKPVTLSCSQTLNHNVMYWYQQKSSQAPKLLFHYYDKDFNNEADTPDNFQSRRPNTSFCFLDIRSPGLGDTAMYLCATSRDSIDTGTDTQYFGPGTRLTVL.

This clonotype came up many times. The V and J genes are TRBV11-3 and TRBJ2-1; 12 positions match TRBD2. Per the germline V gene, CDR1 is SGHNT and CDR2 is YENEEA. The CDR3 is made up of 18 amino acids. V trimming: 2 bases; J trimming: 6 bases; junction bases outside the gene matches: 11. Here the CDR3 reads CASSLSRLAGDGSNEQFF. CDR3 DNA sequence: TGTGCCAGCAGCTTATCAAGACTAGCGGGAGACGGATCCAATGAGCAGTTCTTC.